What follows is one TCR beta chain and its context. This sample stems from a study of T cell responses to AZD1222 COVID-19 vaccine. Germline V gene sequence: CDR1 SNHLY, CDR2 FYNNEI. The ends lost 6 bases at V and 4 bases at J; junction bases unmatched: 17. The CDR3 length is 17 residues. This table comes from immunoSEQ multiplex PCR, and its TCRdb copy is limited to in-frame clones, with some not included. Seen here are 110,000 to 150,000 clones, 88% observed once, and the top ten hold approximately 3%. The genes are TRBV2 and TRBJ2-5; TRBD1 matches at 7 bases. The sequencing here drew on peripheral blood, taken 28 days after the second AZD1222 dose. The origin of this receptor is an adult who received the AZD1222 COVID-19 vaccine. CDR3 sequence: CASSGISIRGLSETQYF. CDR3 coding DNA: TGTGCCAGCAGCGGGATTTCTATTAGGGGGCTTTCAGAGACCCAGTACTTC. The whole variable domain, filled in from reference TRBV2 and TRBJ2-5, reads EPEVTQTPSHQVTQMGQEVILRCVPISNHLYFYWYRQILGQKVEFLVSFYNNEISEKSEIFDDQFSVERPDGSNFTLKIRSTKLEDSAMYFCASSGISIRGLSETQYFGPGTRLLVL.